This T cell receptor beta chain came from a study of cytomegalovirus exposure and HLA in healthy donors (dated by TCRdb to about 2017). Turning to the overall study: In an earlier analysis of some 610 of the donors, approximately 300 Gb of sequence data and just under 120 million unique TCR beta sequences from 150 million to 200 million T cells were reported. To decide whether each TCR beta V gene segment behaved as functional or pseudogenic, an earlier analysis of several hundred of the donors relied on high-throughput TCR beta sequencing. Besides the first cohort of roughly 700 subjects, a separate validation cohort made up of roughly 120 different subjects was used. Among the roughly 400 genotyped donors, approximately 76% belonged to the genetic ancestry cluster associated with self-reported Caucasian donors. Donor age, sex, ethnicity and CMV serostatus were compiled together with the repertoire data. Across approximately 400 genotyped donors of the cohort, an average of about 220,000 unique TCR beta nucleotide sequences per donor were sequenced, and roughly 18% of those sequences were non-productive. The study profiled the T cell repertoires of hundreds of subjects by immunosequencing and related them to cytomegalovirus serostatus. The study was designed to test whether signatures of past pathogen exposure could be identified by cataloging public T cell receptors. The later analysis used no new phenotypic data to find candidate immune exposures, relying instead on TCR beta sequences and their occurrence across donors. In a later genetic analysis, genome-wide SNP genotypes for about three fifths of the 666 donors were used, and that subset was treated as a discovery cohort. All discovery cohort repertoires had been generated using a single sequencing platform. An early release covering 550 to 700 HLA-typed donors comprised about 290 gigabases of sequencing data and roughly 86 million unique TCR sequences. HLA typing included class I and class II loci at four-digit resolution. The study combined high-throughput TCR immunosequencing, statistical association of individual TCRs with disease status, and machine learning to predict cytomegalovirus infection status. Typing coverage varied by locus: 629-630 donors for A, B, C, DRB1 and DQB1; roughly 520 for DQA1; some 610 for DPA1; under 490 for DPB1. Roughly 5 DR-DQ haplotypes were handled as single units for association and clustering, since linkage in the cohort was strong. A later analysis re-analyzed previously published TCR beta repertoires from about 730 donors and added high-resolution HLA genotyping to study TCR occurrence patterns. Overall study results and their limits: This cohort had only TCR beta chains sequenced, and the lack of alpha or paired-chain data limited which features could be detected. While some public TCRs were present in many individuals, most TCR sequences turned up only very rarely across donors. Most CMV-associated TCR beta chains appeared to be HLA-restricted in a later analysis, and the HLA associations seemed to be driven largely by CMV exposure. In both the original and validation cohorts, the classifier was reported to diagnose cytomegalovirus status with high specificity and sensitivity. In a later analysis, 16,951 TCR beta sequences were associated with specific HLA alleles at a false discovery rate of 0.05. The earlier analysis of approximately 560 of the donors excluded roughly 17 rarely observed V segments, including chromosome 9 orphons, because counts were too low. Linkage disequilibrium might explain the correlated functional status among segregating V segments, but an unknown experimental factor could not be ruled out. In the study, around 150 TCR beta chains were listed as associated with cytomegalovirus. CMV serostatus was the only immune exposure information available for the cohort. A later analysis reported that several top co-occurrence clusters appeared linked to parvovirus B19, influenza, CMV and Epstein-Barr virus. Assigning TCR associations to individual alleles was difficult when HLA alleles, especially DR and DQ, strongly co-occurred. A cluster of highly shared sequence variants was judged likely to be a technical artifact of the sequencing pipeline. According to a later analysis, TCR association rates differed among HLA loci, with DRB1 alleles showing the most associated TCRs and HLA-C alleles showing the fewest. Compared with the approximately 600-donor mean, donors in an Asian-associated ancestry cluster had fewer N-insertions in productive TCRs, according to a later genetic analysis. According to the authors, the approach could potentially be generalized to other disease states and immunological phenotypes. In a later genetic analysis, a missense DCLRE1C variant was associated with V-gene and J-gene trimming of TCR beta chains, and the association was replicated in an independent cohort. Because HLA typing was missing for some donors at each locus, association tests included only the typed subset. A further reported finding was that TCR beta sequences accurately predicted the HLA-A and HLA-B alleles for most subjects in the first cohort. In an earlier analysis of fewer than 700 of the donors, most TCR beta V segments appeared in productive rearrangements about 87% or about 30% of the time, broadly matching IMGT annotations. Compared with equally common non-associated chains, HLA-associated TCR beta chains in a later analysis were more clonally expanded and had lower generation probabilities. A few of the identified cytomegalovirus-associated TCR beta chains were confirmed in vitro to be specific for cytomegalovirus antigens. Roughly uniform sequencing depth across donors was assumed in presence/absence analyses, although this assumption may not hold.

In total, 630 or so healthy bone marrow donors made up the cohort. All cohort members were sampled while nominally healthy, although unrecorded immune exposures were likely present. The donor was CMV seropositive and was included in the group of some 290 seropositive cohort members. Every donor gave a peripheral blood sample, and the peripheral blood mononuclear cells from that sample were used for TCR beta sequencing. The Qiagen DNeasy Blood Extraction Kit was used to extract genomic DNA from the blood cell samples. This clone was seen just once. Its antigen is currently not known. The sample holds no much larger clone one base away, and base qualities are not on file. Libraries were built with the immunoSEQ multiplex PCR assay. For the multiplex PCR, a mixture combining 60 forward primers for TCR Vbeta segments and 13 reverse primers for TCR Jbeta segments was used. A multiplex PCR assay on genomic DNA amplified the CDR3 region of rearranged TCR beta genes. The amplified TCR beta libraries were sequenced on the Illumina HiSeq System as 87-base-pair reads. The paper's data handling went like this. A later analysis counted about 80 million unique TCR beta chains across the 600 to 850 repertoires, and 10 million to 11 million of these chains were shared by at least two donors. Raw reads were error-corrected and collapsed into unique sequences by a nearest-neighbor algorithm in which closely related sequences were merged to remove PCR and sequencing errors. V, D and J gene segments were assigned by aligning CDR3 sequences to IMGT reference sequences. For a sequence to be retained, a match of at least six nucleotides was required to both a V gene segment and a J gene segment. A rearrangement was called productive if the CDR3 had no stop codons and remained in frame with V and J, and every other rearrangement was called non-productive. Following IMGT convention, CDR3 was defined as the stretch from the second conserved V-encoded cysteine up to the conserved J-encoded phenylalanine. The earlier analysis of around 640 of the donors excluded sequences that lacked an unambiguous match to a single V gene segment. An earlier analysis of 450 to 650 of the donors called V segments functional above 56.7% productive rearrangements and segregating when the between-donor standard deviation exceeded 5%. A statistical classification framework was developed to diagnose cytomegalovirus status using the catalog of TCR beta chain sequences. A later analysis assigned V and J genes by comparing TCR nucleotide sequences with IMGT/GENE-DB human TR gene sequences. Using the TCRdist pipeline, a later analysis assigned CDR3 sequences along with most-parsimonious VDJ recombination scenarios. In a later analysis, each TCR beta chain was defined by its CDR3 amino acid sequence together with its V-gene family, and reads lacking a unique V-gene family were excluded. As a way to deal with suspected cross-contamination and a sequencing artifact, a later analysis dropped 450 to 700 nucleotide sequences that were highly shared and had low generation probability. In a later analysis, a clonal expansion index was calculated for each public chain from normalized within-repertoire ranks of inferred template counts. Generation probabilities in a later analysis came from a VDJ recombination model fitted to out-of-frame rearrangements, and those results were checked against IGoR. Hypergeometric tests were used in a later analysis to score TCR-TCR, TCR-HLA and TCR-CMV co-occurrence, with a repertoire-size bias correction applied to the TCR pairs. In a later analysis, false discovery rates were estimated by permuting HLA or CMV assignments 20 times. In a later analysis, co-occurring TCRs were grouped using DBSCAN, with TCRdist sequence similarity added in when clustering inside HLA-allele-positive subsets. For co-occurrence clustering, repertoires with fewer than 30,000 or more than 120,000 public chains were excluded, along with about five repertoires with anomalous nucleotide sharing. Held by TCRdb, this immuneACCESS table contains in-frame sequences only and omits some clones. Under half of the omission traces to an unresolved V gene where checked; the cause of the rest is unknown. The D gene and trimming were derived from the DNA, and the V and J assignments and clone size from that table. The sample includes 79,000 or so clones, with around 79% observed a single time. Clones ranked in the top ten supply 22% of the sample.

Source material: PBMCs. This TCR derives from a woman aged 40 to 50 in good health and CMV-seropositive.

The CDR3: CASSFNGNTGELFF. The sequence in DNA is TGTGCCAGCAGCTTTAACGGGAACACCGGGGAGCTGTTTTTT. The sequence links TRBV7-7 to TRBJ2-2, with an unclear D gene assignment. The CDR3 has 14 amino acids, counting the end cysteine and phenylalanine. This entry keeps only the CDR3 DNA: 42 bases, framed from base 1. In the germline V gene (reference sequence), CDR1 corresponds to SSHAT and CDR2 to FNYEAQ. Trimming costs V 3 bases and J 1 base, and their ends lie 6 bases apart.